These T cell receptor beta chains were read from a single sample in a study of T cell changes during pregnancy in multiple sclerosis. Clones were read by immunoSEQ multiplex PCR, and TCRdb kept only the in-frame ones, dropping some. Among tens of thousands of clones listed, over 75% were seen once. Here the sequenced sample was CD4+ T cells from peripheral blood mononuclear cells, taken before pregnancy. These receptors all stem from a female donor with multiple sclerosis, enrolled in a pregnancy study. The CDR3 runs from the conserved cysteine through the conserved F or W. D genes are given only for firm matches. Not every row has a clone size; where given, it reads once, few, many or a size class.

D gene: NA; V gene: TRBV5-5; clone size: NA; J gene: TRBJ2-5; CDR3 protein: CASSTMPGSPEETQYF; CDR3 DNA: TGTGCCAGCAGCACTATGCCCGGGTCCCCCGAGGAGACCCAGTACTTC
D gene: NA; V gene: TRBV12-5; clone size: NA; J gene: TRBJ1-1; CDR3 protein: CASGLEIHRKANTEAFF; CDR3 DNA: TGTGCTAGTGGTTTGGAAATCCACAGGAAAGCGAACACTGAAGCTTTCTTT
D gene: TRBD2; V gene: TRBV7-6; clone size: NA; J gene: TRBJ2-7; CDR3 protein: CASSLSGTSGRAYEQYF; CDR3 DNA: TGTGCCAGCAGCTTGTCTGGGACTAGCGGGAGAGCCTACGAGCAGTACTTC
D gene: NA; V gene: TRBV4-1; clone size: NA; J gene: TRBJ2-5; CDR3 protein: CASSQGIGRVQETQYF; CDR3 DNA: TGCGCCAGCAGCCAAGGTATAGGCAGGGTCCAAGAGACCCAGTACTTC
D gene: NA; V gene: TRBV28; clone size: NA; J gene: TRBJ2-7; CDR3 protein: CASTPARRAAQYF; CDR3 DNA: TGTGCCAGCACCCCGGCCCGGAGGGCGGCGCAGTACTTC
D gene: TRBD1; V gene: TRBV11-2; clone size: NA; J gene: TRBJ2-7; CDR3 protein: CASSLADRGAAFYEQYF; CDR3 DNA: TGTGCCAGCAGCTTAGCGGACAGGGGGGCAGCGTTCTACGAGCAGTACTTC
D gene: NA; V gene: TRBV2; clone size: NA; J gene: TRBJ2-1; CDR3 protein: CASRASRRVGIDNEQFF; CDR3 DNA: TGTGCCAGCAGAGCTAGCAGGAGAGTCGGGATTGACAATGAGCAGTTCTTC
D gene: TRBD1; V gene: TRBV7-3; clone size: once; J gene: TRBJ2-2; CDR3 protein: CASSLRGTGNTGELFF; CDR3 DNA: TGTGCCAGCAGCTTAAGGGGGACAGGGAACACCGGGGAGCTGTTTTTT
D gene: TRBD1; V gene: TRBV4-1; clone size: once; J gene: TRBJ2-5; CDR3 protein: CASSQAPGTGGQETQYF; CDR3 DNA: TGCGCCAGCAGCCAAGCCCCCGGGACAGGGGGCCAGGAGACCCAGTACTTC
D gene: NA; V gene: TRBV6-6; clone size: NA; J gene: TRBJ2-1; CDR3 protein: CASSHRTAGNEQFF; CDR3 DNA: TGTGCCAGCAGCCACCGGACAGCGGGGAATGAGCAGTTCTTC
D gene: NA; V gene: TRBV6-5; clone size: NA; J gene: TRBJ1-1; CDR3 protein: CASRPLEGTEAFF; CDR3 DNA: TGTGCCAGCAGACCCCTCGAGGGTACTGAAGCTTTCTTT
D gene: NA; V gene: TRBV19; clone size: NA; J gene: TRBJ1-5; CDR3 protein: CASSIQQGFRNQPQHF; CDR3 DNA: TGTGCCAGTAGTATCCAACAGGGATTTCGCAATCAGCCCCAGCATTTT
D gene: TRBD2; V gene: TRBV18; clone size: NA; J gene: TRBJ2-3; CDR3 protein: CASSQASGNTDTQYF; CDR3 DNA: TGTGCCAGCTCACAGGCTAGCGGGAACACAGATACGCAGTATTTT
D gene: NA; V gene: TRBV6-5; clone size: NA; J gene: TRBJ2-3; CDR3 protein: CASSPGGGPDTQYF; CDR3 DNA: TGTGCCAGCAGCCCTGGCGGGGGCCCAGATACGCAGTATTTT
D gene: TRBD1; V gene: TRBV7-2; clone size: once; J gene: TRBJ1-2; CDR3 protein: CASSQHRGSNYGYTF; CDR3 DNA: TGTGCCAGCAGCCAACACAGGGGAAGTAACTATGGCTACACCTTC
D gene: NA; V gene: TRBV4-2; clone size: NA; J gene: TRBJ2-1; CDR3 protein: CASSLVVGGYNEQFF; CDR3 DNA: TGTGCCAGCAGCCTTGTGGTGGGCGGGTACAATGAGCAGTTCTTC
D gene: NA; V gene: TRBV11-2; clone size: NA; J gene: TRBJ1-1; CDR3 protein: CASSLDLGRVGTEAFF; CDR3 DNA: TGTGCCAGCAGCTTAGATCTGGGCAGGGTGGGGACTGAAGCTTTCTTT
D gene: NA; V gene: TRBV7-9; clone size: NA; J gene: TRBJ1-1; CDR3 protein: CASSSGTRVKAFF; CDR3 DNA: TGTGCCAGCAGCTCCGGGACAAGAGTTAAAGCTTTCTTT
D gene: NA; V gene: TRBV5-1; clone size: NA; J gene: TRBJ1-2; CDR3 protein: CASSLHGGSYGYTF; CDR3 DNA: TGCGCCAGCAGCTTACACGGGGGTAGCTATGGCTACACCTTC
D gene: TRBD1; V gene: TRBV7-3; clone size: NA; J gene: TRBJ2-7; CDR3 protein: CASSSGQGSYEQYF; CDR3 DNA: TGTGCCAGCAGCTCCGGACAGGGCTCCTACGAGCAGTACTTC
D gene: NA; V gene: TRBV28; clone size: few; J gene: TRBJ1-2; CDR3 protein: CASLSQTNYGYTF; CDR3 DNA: TGTGCCAGCCTGTCCCAGACTAACTATGGCTACACCTTC
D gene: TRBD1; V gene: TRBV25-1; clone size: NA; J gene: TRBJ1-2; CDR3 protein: CASGDREDYGYTF; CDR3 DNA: TGTGCCAGCGGGGACAGGGAGGACTATGGCTACACCTTC
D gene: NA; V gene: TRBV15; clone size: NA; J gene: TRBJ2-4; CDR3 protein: CATSRFGQMLNIQYF; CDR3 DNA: TGTGCCACCAGCAGGTTCGGACAGATGTTGAACATTCAGTACTTC
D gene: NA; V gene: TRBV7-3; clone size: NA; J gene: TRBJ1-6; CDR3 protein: CASSLSQKSPLHF; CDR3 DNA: TGTGCCAGCAGCTTAAGCCAGAAATCACCCCTCCACTTT
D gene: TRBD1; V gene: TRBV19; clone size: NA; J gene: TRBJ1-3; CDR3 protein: CASRRTGPGNTIYF; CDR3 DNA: TGTGCCAGTAGGAGGACAGGTCCGGGAAACACCATATATTTT
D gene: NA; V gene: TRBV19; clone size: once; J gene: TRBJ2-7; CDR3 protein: CASSSGQLGTYEQYF; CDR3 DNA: TGTGCCAGTAGTTCGGGACAATTAGGGACCTACGAGCAGTACTTC
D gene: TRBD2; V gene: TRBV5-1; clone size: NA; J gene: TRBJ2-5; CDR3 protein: CASSLEAGVRETQYF; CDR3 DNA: TGCGCCAGCAGCTTGGAGGCGGGGGTCCGGGAGACCCAGTACTTC
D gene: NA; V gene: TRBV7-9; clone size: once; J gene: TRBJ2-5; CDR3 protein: CASSPRGRGGQETQYF; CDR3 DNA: TGTGCCAGCAGCCCTAGGGGCAGGGGTGGTCAAGAGACCCAGTACTTC
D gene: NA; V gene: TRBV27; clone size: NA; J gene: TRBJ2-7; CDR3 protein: CASSLSREQYF; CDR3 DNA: TGTGCCAGCAGTTTATCTCGCGAGCAGTACTTC
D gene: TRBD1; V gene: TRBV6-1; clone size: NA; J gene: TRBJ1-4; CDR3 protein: CASSWTGGYEKLFF; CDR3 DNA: TGTGCCAGCAGCTGGACAGGGGGATATGAAAAACTGTTTTTT
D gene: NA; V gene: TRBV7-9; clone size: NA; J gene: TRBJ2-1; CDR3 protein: CASSLVGGSNEQFF; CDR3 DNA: TGTGCCAGCAGCTTAGTGGGGGGTTCCAATGAGCAGTTCTTC
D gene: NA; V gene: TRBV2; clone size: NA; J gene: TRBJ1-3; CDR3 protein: CASRQAGNTIYF; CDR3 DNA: TGTGCCAGCCGACAGGCCGGGAACACCATATATTTT
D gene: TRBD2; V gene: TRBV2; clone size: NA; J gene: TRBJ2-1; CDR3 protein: CASPRTSGRPEQFF; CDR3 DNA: TGTGCCAGCCCCCGGACTAGCGGGAGGCCCGAGCAGTTCTTC
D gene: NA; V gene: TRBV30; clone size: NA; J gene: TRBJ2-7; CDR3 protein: CAWSVGTRGYF; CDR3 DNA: TGTGCCTGGAGTGTCGGAACTAGAGGGTACTTC
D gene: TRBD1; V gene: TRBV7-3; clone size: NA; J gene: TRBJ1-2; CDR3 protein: CASSLTYRTGNYGYTF; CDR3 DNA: TGTGCCAGCAGCTTAACCTACCGGACAGGGAACTATGGCTACACCTTC
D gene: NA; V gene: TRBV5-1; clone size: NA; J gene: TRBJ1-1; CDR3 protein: CASSPRGEGINTEAFF; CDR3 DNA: TGCGCCAGCAGCCCTAGGGGGGAGGGGATCAACACTGAAGCTTTCTTT
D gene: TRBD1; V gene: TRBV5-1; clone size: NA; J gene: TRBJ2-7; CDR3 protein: CASSLRAGGDEQYF; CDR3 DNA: TGCGCCAGCAGCTTGAGGGCAGGGGGCGACGAGCAGTACTTC
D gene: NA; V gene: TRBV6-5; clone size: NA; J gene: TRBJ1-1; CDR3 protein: CASSYSSGGNTEAFF; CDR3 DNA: TGTGCCAGCAGTTACTCCTCCGGGGGGAACACTGAAGCTTTCTTT
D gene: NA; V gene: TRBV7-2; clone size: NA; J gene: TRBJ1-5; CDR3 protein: CASSLDRVSQPQHF; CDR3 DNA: TGTGCCAGCAGCTTAGACAGGGTGTCTCAGCCCCAGCATTTT
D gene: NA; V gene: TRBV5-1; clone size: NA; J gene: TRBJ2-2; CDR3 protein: CASSLAGVTGELFF; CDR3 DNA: TGCGCCAGCAGCTTGGCGGGGGTAACCGGGGAGCTGTTTTTT
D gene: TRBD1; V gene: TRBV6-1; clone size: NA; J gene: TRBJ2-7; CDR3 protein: CASSGGQGSSYEQYF; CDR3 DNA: TGTGCCAGCAGTGGGGGACAGGGTAGCTCCTACGAGCAGTACTTC
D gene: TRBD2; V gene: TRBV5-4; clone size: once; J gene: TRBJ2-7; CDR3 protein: CASSQGLAGGDEQYF; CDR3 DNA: TGTGCCAGCAGCCAGGGACTAGCGGGAGGGGACGAGCAGTACTTC
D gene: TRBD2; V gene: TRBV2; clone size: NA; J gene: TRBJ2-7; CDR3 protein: CASPPTGLAGNYEQYF; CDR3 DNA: TGTGCCAGCCCCCCCACGGGGCTAGCGGGTAACTACGAGCAGTACTTC
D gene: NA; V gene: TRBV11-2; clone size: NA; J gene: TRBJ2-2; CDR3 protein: CASSLVGGGATGELFF; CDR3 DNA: TGTGCCAGCAGCCTTGTTGGAGGGGGCGCAACCGGGGAGCTGTTTTTT
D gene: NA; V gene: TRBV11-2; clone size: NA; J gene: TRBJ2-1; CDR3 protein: CASRSLAHYNEQFF; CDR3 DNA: TGTGCCAGCAGATCCCTAGCCCACTACAATGAGCAGTTCTTC
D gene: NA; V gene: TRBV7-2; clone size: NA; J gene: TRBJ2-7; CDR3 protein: CASSLQAFSYEQYF; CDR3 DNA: TGTGCCAGCAGCTTACAGGCGTTCTCCTACGAGCAGTACTTC
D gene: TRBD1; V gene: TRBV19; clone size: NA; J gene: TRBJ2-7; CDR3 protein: CASADRGGDEQYF; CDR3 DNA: TGTGCCAGTGCCGACAGGGGCGGCGACGAGCAGTACTTC
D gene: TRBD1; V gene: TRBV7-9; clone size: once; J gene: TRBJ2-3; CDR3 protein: CASSPQGTSTDTQYF; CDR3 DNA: TGTGCCAGCAGTCCACAGGGGACGAGCACAGATACGCAGTATTTT
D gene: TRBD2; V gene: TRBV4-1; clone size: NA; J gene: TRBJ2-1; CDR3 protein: CASSQGSSGGASEQFF; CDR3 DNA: TGCGCCAGCAGCCAAGGTTCTAGCGGGGGAGCATCTGAGCAGTTCTTC
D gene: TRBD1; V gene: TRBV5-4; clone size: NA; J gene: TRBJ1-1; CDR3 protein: CASSSDRVGTEAFF; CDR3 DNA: TGTGCCAGCAGCTCGGACAGGGTTGGCACTGAAGCTTTCTTT
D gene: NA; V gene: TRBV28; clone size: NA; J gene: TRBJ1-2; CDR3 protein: CATGGETYGYTF; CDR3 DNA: TGTGCCACCGGCGGGGAAACCTATGGCTACACCTTC
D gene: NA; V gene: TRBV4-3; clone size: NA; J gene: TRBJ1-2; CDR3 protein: CASSQEDRGGYTF; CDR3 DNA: TGCGCCAGCAGCCAAGAGGACAGAGGCGGCTACACCTTC
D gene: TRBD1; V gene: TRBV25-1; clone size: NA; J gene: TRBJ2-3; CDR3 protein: CASTWTGRDMQYF; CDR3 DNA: TGTGCCAGCACCTGGACAGGGAGAGATATGCAGTATTTT
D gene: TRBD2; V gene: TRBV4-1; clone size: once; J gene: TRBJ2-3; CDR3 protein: CASSQARGDTDTQYF; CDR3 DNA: TGCGCCAGCAGCCAAGCTCGGGGGGACACAGATACGCAGTATTTT
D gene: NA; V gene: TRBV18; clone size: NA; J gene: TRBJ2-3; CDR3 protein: CASSPGQGPTDTQYF; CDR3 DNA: TGTGCCAGCTCACCCGGACAAGGACCCACAGATACGCAGTATTTT
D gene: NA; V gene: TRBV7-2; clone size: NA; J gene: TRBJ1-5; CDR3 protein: CASSLASAGGSSAQHF; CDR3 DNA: TGTGCCAGCAGCTTAGCTTCGGCAGGAGGGTCCAGTGCCCAGCATTTT
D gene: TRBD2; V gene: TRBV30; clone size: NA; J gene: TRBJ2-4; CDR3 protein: CAWSDLNSGGNIQYF; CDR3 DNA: TGTGCCTGGAGTGACCTTAACTCGGGGGGGAACATTCAGTACTTC
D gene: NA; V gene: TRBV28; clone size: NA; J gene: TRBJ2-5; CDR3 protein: CASSPTTGLVGETQYF; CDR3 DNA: TGTGCCAGCAGCCCGACGACAGGACTAGTGGGAGAGACCCAGTACTTC
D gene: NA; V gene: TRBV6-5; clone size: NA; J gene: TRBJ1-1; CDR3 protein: CASSYGGYMNTEAFF; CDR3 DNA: TGTGCCAGCAGTTACGGGGGGTACATGAACACTGAAGCTTTCTTT